Given below is one T cell receptor beta chain in context. The data stem from a study of T cell changes during pregnancy in multiple sclerosis. Germline V gene data show CDR1 as SGDLS and CDR2 as YYNGEE. The ends lost 7 bases at V and 6 bases at J; junction bases unmatched: 10. The CDR3 length is 14 residues. The protocol was immunoSEQ multiplex PCR, while the TCRdb copy is restricted to in-frame clones and leaves out a portion. This table holds about 98,000 clones, 90% to 95% found once. The receptor's source is a female donor in good health, enrolled as a control in a pregnancy study. Sequencing was performed on peripheral blood, taken after pregnancy. The rearrangement uses TRBV9 and TRBJ1-1; 9 bases match TRBD1. This CDR3 is CASDEGTGFPEAFF. Written as DNA, the CDR3 is TGTGCCAGCGACGAGGGGACAGGGTTCCCTGAAGCTTTCTTT.